The rows below give T cell receptor beta chains drawn from one sample of a study of identical twins. TCRdb redid the calling of the 5' RACE reads with MiXCR, one entry per CDR3 protein. The profile shows 400,000 to 500,000 distinct CDR3 sequences, roughly an eighth of them singletons. The data also belong to a second study, concerning yellow fever vaccine responses in identical twins.

Sequenced sample: CD4+ T cells sorted from blood. The receptors come from a woman between 18 and 30 years old in good health. Both conserved end residues are part of each CDR3. A D gene is named only where the DNA matches it firmly. The size entry is marked missing in some rows and otherwise reads once, few, many or a size class.

j_gene	v_gene	d_gene	abundance	CDR3aa	CDR3nt
TRBJ1-3	TRBV29-1	NA	NA	CSVESGNTIYF	TGCAGCGTTGAATCTGGAAACACCATATATTTT
TRBJ2-1	TRBV25-1	NA	few	CATSEGGRNEQFF	TGTGCCACCTCGGAGGGTGGGAGGAATGAGCAGTTCTTC
TRBJ1-1	TRBV5-1	TRBD1	NA	CASSSGTGVIDTEAFF	TGCGCCAGCAGCTCTGGGACAGGGGTGATCGACACTGAAGCTTTCTTT
TRBJ2-1	TRBV7-9	NA	few	CASTSQVLYNEQFF	TGTGCCAGTACCTCACAGGTCCTCTACAATGAGCAGTTCTTC
TRBJ1-4	TRBV20-1	NA	many	CSVSNPEGPNEKLFF	TGCAGTGTTTCCAACCCTGAGGGGCCTAATGAAAAACTGTTTTTT
TRBJ2-7	TRBV5-1	TRBD2	NA	CASSQLGGGVNEQYF	TGCGCCAGCAGTCAACTTGGCGGGGGAGTCAACGAGCAGTACTTC
TRBJ2-3	TRBV28	NA	many	CASSLTGRGFPDTQYF	TGTGCCAGCAGTTTAACAGGCCGAGGTTTCCCAGATACGCAGTATTTT
TRBJ2-3	TRBV5-1	TRBD2	few	CASSLAETSGGVRDTQYF	TGCGCCAGCAGCTTGGCCGAGACTAGCGGGGGGGTCAGGGATACGCAGTATTTT
TRBJ2-7	TRBV3-1	NA	few	CASARAVKSYEQYF	TGTGCCAGCGCCAGGGCGGTAAAATCCTACGAGCAGTACTTC
TRBJ2-3	TRBV5-1	NA	many	CASSEFGNTDTQYF	TGCGCCAGCAGCGAGTTTGGGAACACAGATACGCAGTATTTT
TRBJ2-3	TRBV5-1	NA	few	CASSHIADSTDTQYF	TGCGCCAGCAGCCACATAGCGGATAGCACAGATACGCAGTATTTT
TRBJ1-6	TRBV9	NA	NA	CASSPTDPADSPLHF	TGTGCCAGCAGCCCAACTGACCCGGCGGATTCACCCCTCCACTTT
TRBJ2-7	TRBV6-1	TRBD1	NA	CASSSMGTGPEQYF	TGTGCCAGCAGCTCTATGGGGACAGGGCCCGAGCAGTACTTC
TRBJ2-5	TRBV18	NA	NA	CASSPLQASVETQYF	TGTGCCAGCTCACCACTTCAGGCGTCGGTGGAGACCCAGTACTTC
TRBJ2-1	TRBV20-1	NA	NA	CSARDGGFRNEQFF	TGCAGTGCTAGAGACGGAGGATTCAGGAATGAGCAGTTCTTC
TRBJ2-7	TRBV7-9	TRBD2	NA	CASSLVPGGTYEQYF	TGTGCCAGCAGCTTAGTGCCGGGGGGGACTTACGAGCAGTACTTC
TRBJ2-1	TRBV7-2	NA	few	CASSLGLVEQFF	TGTGCCAGCAGCTTAGGGTTGGTTGAGCAGTTCTTC
TRBJ1-1	TRBV7-2	NA	many	CASSLALGMFEAFF	TGTGCCAGCAGCTTAGCTTTGGGAATGTTTGAAGCTTTCTTT
TRBJ1-4	TRBV6-2/TRBV6-3	NA	NA	CASSYSPQGTGSELFF	TGTGCCAGCAGTTACTCTCCCCAGGGGACCGGATCGGAACTGTTTTTT
TRBJ2-7	TRBV28	NA	few	CASSLYMSGEQYF	TGTGCCAGCAGTTTATATATGTCGGGGGAGCAGTACTTC
TRBJ2-2	TRBV6-1	TRBD2	NA	CASRALAGIGELFF	TGTGCCAGCAGGGCGCTAGCGGGAATCGGGGAGCTGTTTTTT
TRBJ2-7	TRBV20-1	NA	few	CSAFMRSSYEQYF	TGCAGTGCTTTTATGAGAAGCTCCTACGAGCAGTACTTC
TRBJ2-1	TRBV20-1	NA	NA	CSAKPPSSRFSEQFF	TGCAGTGCTAAACCCCCATCGAGTCGTTTTTCGGAGCAGTTCTTC
TRBJ2-1	TRBV4-2	NA	once	CASSQVTQRQLNEQFF	TGTGCCAGCAGCCAAGTAACGCAGCGGCAGCTAAATGAGCAGTTCTTC
TRBJ1-1	TRBV20-1	NA	many	CSASRPGNTEAFF	TGCAGTGCTAGTCGGCCAGGAAACACTGAAGCTTTCTTT
TRBJ2-3	TRBV5-1	TRBD1	few	CASATRTGVSNTQYF	TGCGCCAGCGCTACGAGGACAGGGGTTTCAAATACGCAGTATTTT
TRBJ2-1	TRBV5-1	TRBD2	NA	CASSLDLAGGSNEQFF	TGCGCCAGCAGCTTGGATCTAGCGGGGGGATCCAATGAGCAGTTCTTC
TRBJ2-2	TRBV7-9	NA	few	CASSLRINTGELFF	TGTGCCAGCAGCTTAAGGATAAACACCGGGGAGCTGTTTTTT
TRBJ1-1	TRBV7-3	NA	few	CASSLDMNTEAFF	TGTGCCAGCAGCTTGGACATGAACACTGAAGCTTTCTTT
TRBJ2-5	TRBV6-5	NA	NA	CASSYWPTGTQETQYF	TGTGCCAGCAGTTACTGGCCGACAGGCACCCAAGAGACCCAGTACTTC
TRBJ1-1	TRBV7-9	NA	few	CASSRLGVNTEAFF	TGTGCCAGCAGCAGATTAGGGGTGAACACTGAAGCTTTCTTT
TRBJ1-4	TRBV15	TRBD1	NA	CATSKGGQGGEKLFF	TGTGCCACCAGCAAGGGAGGACAGGGGGGCGAAAAACTGTTTTTT